These 4 T cell receptor beta chains were all obtained from the same sample, sequenced in a study of vaccination and CD4 T cells after COVID-19. The treatment denotes: 10-day PBMC culture with coronavirus spike peptide pools or control peptides (ViraFEST assay). What these receptors recognize is not known. The Oncomine TCR Beta short-read assay was what sequenced the DNA obtained from cultured CD4+ T cells. TCRdb fed the PCR reads into MiXCR, producing one record per CDR3 protein. This sample yields fewer than 20,000 distinct CDR3 sequences, of which 45% to 50% are seen a single time; 10% to 15% belongs to the top ten. Source material: CD4+ T cells from blood, cultured in vitro. The receptors were gathered from a human donor who had recovered from COVID-19.

The chain has TRBV19 and TRBJ1-5; TRBD1 agrees at 7 bases. Germline-derived CDR1 and CDR2 are LNHDA and SQIVND (reference sequence). This CDR3 contains 14 residues. Trimming at V came to 4 bases and at J to 7 bases, leaving 7 bases not matched to a gene. In DNA form, the CDR3 reads TGTGCCAGTAGTACGACAGGGAAAGCCCAGCCCCAGCATTTT. It yields the protein CASSTTGKAQPQHF.

The V call is TRBV7-9, the J call TRBJ2-5; 9 bases line up with TRBD1. Germline V gene sequence: CDR1 SEHNR, CDR2 FQNEAQ (reference sequence). CDR3 length: 14 amino acids. J was trimmed by 4 bases and V by 10 bases; bases with no gene match: 10. DNA of the CDR3: TGTGCCACCCGGGGGACAGGGTCGAGAGAGACCCAGTACTTC. Encoded protein: CATRGTGSRETQYF.

The V and J genes are TRBV6-1 and TRBJ2-7; 7 nucleotides align to TRBD2. The germline V gene encodes CDR1 MNHNS and CDR2 SASEGT. Germline trimming cut 6 bases from V and 5 bases from J; bases unmatched to any gene: 13. The CDR3 has 15 residues. CDR3 DNA sequence: TGTGCCAGCAGCTCCCTAGGGAGGGGAGCAAACGAGCAGTACTTC. Its translation: CASSSLGRGANEQYF.

This rearrangement joins TRBV6-2 or TRBV6-3 to TRBJ1-4, with D perhaps matching TRBD1 (6 bases). V lost 6 bases and J lost 5, with 16 bases in between. The CDR3 consists of 15 residues. Germline-derived CDR1 and CDR2 are MNHEY and SVGEGT. CDR3 DNA sequence: TGTGCCAGCAGCCGCCCCTCAGGGGCAAATGAAAAACTGTTTTTT. Its protein product is CASSRPSGANEKLFF.